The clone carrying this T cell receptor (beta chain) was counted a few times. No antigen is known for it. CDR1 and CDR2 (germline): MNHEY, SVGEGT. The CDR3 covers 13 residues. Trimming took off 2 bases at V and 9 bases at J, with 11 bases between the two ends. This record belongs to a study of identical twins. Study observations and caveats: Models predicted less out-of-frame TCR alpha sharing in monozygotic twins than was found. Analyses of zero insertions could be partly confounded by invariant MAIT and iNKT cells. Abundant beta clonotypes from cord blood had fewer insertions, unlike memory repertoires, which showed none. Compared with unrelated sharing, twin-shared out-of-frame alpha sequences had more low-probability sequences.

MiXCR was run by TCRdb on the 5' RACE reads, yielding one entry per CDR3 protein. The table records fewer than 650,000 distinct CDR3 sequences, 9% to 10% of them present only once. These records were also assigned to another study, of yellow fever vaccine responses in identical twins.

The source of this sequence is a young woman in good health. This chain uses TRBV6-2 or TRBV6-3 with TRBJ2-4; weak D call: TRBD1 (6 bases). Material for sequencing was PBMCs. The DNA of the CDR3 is TGTGCCAGCAGTTACGAGGAAGGGGGCATTCAGTACTTC. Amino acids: CASSYEEGGIQYF.